The clone carrying this T cell receptor beta chain was counted at least ten times. The CDR3 is 16 residues long. Trimming took off 4 bases at V and 0 bases at J, with 16 bases between the two ends. The V gene's germline CDR1 is MGHDK and CDR2 SYGVNS. The sample belongs to a study of early T cells in non-severe SARS-CoV-2 infection. As part of library construction, unique molecular identifiers were attached to individual cDNA molecules. MiXCR, applied by TCRdb to the 5' RACE reads, yields one record per CDR3 protein. The repertoire holds about 29,000 distinct CDR3 sequences, with roughly 4.4% as singletons.

The V and J genes are TRBV25-1 and TRBJ2-7, with a tentative D call TRBD2 (5 bases). The sequencing input was whole blood. This TCR was sampled from an adult who was a healthcare worker with PCR-confirmed SARS-CoV-2 infection or an uninfected control (not recorded which). In nucleotides, the CDR3 is TGTGCCAGCAGTGCCCCTAGCTACCCGCACTCCTACGAGCAGTACTTC. The encoded protein is CASSAPSYPHSYEQYF.